This T cell receptor beta chain originates from a study of regulatory T cells in long-lasting Graves disease. Study-wide results and caveats: Accuracy may have suffered from the small sample size.

A remark on this clonotype: As yet, its antigen is unknown.

Researchers made TCR beta libraries by using iRepertoire HTBI primers and running Arm-PCR on CDR3 regions. A single record per CDR3 protein comes from TCRdb applying MiXCR to the multiplex PCR reads. The table includes fewer than 500,000 distinct CDR3 sequences, around 16% detected once. Regarding time point: newly diagnosed GD, antithyroid drugs for less than 3 months. The TCR library used RNA extracted from PBMCs. These data are also associated with another study on T cells in Graves' hyperthyroidism and ophthalmopathy. That investigation notes: The primer set for the first-round RT-PCR of the TCR CDR3 was HTBI. Within blood appeared most thyroid clonotypes that had expanded above 0.001.

This TCR derives from a middle-aged man with Graves disease. Sequenced material: peripheral blood mononuclear cells (PBMCs), taken at new diagnosis, from a patient treated with antithyroid drugs.

CDR3 loop: CASSYITGGNEQFF. As DNA, the CDR3 is TGTGCCAGCAGTTACATCACAGGGGGCAATGAGCAGTTCTTC. The V gene is TRBV6-5, the J gene TRBJ2-1, with 8 nucleotides matching TRBD1. Per germline, CDR1 MNHEY and CDR2 SVGAGI. With 2 bases clipped from V and 6 bases from J, the junction kept 3 bases outside the gene matches. The CDR3 runs 14 residues.